This T cell receptor (beta chain) stems from a study of OX40 agonist ivuxolimab in advanced cancers. Overall study results and limits: Among patients with partial responses at 0.1-3.0 mg/kg, clonal expansion was among the lowest. Antigens targeted by the expanded peripheral T cells were not determined.

Profiled with immunoSEQ multiplex PCR; TCRdb holds only in-frame clones, not every one. The data contain around 63,000 clones, 75% to 90% of them singletons. This CDR3 is 14 amino acids long. Germline CDR1 reads SGHRS; CDR2 reads YFSETQ. Trimming left V 4 bases short and J 9 bases short, with 19 bases between. This clone is a singleton in its sample. Its specificity is not known. The sequence was obtained from an adult with an advanced solid tumor such as melanoma, head and neck, liver or kidney cancer. Sequences were derived from CD4+ or CD8+ T cells sorted from blood, sampled in a trial of the OX40 agonist ivuxolimab. V is TRBV5-1 and J is TRBJ1-1; D may be TRBD1 (6 bases). This CDR3 is CASSPGAASIKAFF. The CDR3 DNA is TGCGCCAGCAGCCCGGGGGCTGCCAGCATTAAAGCTTTCTTT. The full variable domain, with the rest looked up from reference TRBV5-1 and TRBJ1-1, is KAGVTQTPRYLIKTRGQQVTLSCSPISGHRSVSWYQQTPGQGLQFLFEYFSETQRNKGNFPGRFSGRQFSNSRSEMNVSTLELGDSALYLCASSPGAASIKAFFGQGTRLTVV.